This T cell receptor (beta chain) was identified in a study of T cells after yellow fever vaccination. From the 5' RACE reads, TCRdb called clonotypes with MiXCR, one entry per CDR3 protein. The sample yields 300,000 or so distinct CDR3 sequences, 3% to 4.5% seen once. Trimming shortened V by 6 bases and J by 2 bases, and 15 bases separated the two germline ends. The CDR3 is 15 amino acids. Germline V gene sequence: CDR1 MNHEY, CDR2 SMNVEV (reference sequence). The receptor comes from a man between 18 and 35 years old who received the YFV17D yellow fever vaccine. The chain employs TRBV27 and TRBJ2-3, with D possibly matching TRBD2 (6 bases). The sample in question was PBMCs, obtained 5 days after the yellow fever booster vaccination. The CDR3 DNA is TGTGCCAGCAGCAAGGACACTAGCTTCACAGATACGCAGTATTTT. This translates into CASSKDTSFTDTQYF.